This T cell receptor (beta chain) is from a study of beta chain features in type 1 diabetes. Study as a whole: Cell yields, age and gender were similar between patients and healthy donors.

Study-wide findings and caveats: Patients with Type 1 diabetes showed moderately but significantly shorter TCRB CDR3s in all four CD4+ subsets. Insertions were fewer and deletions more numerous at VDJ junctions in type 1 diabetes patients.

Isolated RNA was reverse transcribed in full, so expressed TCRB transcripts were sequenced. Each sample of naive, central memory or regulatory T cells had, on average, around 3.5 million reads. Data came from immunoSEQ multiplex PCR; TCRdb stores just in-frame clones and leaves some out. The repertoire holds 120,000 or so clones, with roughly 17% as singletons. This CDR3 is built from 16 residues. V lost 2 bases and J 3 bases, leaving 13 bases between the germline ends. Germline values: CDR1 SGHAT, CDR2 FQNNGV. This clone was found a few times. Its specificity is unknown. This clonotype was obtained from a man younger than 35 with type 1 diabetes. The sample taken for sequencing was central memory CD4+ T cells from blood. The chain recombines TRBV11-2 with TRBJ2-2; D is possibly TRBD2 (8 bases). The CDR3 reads CASSLLAGTDTGELFF. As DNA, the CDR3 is TGTGCCAGCAGCTTATTAGCGGGGACAGACACCGGGGAGCTGTTTTTT.